This entry describes one TCR beta chain. Trimming stripped 1 base from V and 5 bases from J, with 6 bases between. Per the germline V gene, CDR1 is ENHRY and CDR2 is SYGVKD. CDR3 length: 13 amino acids. This sample is drawn from a study of T cell clonotyping in hematopoietic cell transplantation. The sample's time point: recipient sample about 28 days before transplant, after cytoreduction. Repertoires were generated with immunoSEQ multiplex PCR, while TCRdb's copy carries only in-frame clones and drops some. The sample lists approximately 9,000 clones; 70% to 85% were seen once. This material consisted of peripheral blood mononuclear cells, taken before stem cell transplant. This receptor was obtained from a man in his sixties with acute myeloid leukemia. Some clones in this sample may be carry-over from other donors' samples. The V and J genes are TRBV10-3 and TRBJ2-1, with D uncertain. Here the CDR3 reads CAISEWIDNEQFF. The DNA of the CDR3 is TGTGCCATCAGTGAGTGGATAGACAATGAGCAGTTCTTC.